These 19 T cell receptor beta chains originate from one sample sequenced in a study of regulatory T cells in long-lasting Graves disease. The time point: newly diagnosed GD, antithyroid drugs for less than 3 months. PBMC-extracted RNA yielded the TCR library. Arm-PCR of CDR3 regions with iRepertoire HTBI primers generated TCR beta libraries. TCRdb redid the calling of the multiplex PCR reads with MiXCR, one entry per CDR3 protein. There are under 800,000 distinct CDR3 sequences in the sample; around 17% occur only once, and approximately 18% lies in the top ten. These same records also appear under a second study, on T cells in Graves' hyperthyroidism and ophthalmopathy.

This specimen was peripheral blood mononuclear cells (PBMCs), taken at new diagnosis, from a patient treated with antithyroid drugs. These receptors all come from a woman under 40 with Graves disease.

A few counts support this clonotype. DNA for the CDR3: TGTGCCAGCTCACCACCGGCGCTGAACAATGAGCAGTTCTTC. This translates into CASSPPALNNEQFF. The V gene is TRBV18, the J gene TRBJ2-1; D is unresolved. Trimming took off 0 bases at V and 5 bases at J, with 8 bases between the two ends. The length of the CDR3 is 14 residues. Germline V CDR1 and CDR2: KGHSH, LQKENI. Variable domain in full (rest from reference TRBV18 and TRBJ2-1): NAGVMQNPRHLVRRRGQEARLRCSPMKGHSHVYWYRQLPEEGLKFMVYLQKENIIDESGMPKERFSAEFPKEGPSILRIQQVVRGDSAAYFCASSPPALNNEQFFGPGTRLTVL.

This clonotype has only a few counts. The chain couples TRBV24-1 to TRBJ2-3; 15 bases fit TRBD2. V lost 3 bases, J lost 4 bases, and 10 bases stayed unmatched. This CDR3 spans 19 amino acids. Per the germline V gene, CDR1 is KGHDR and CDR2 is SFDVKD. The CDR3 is CATSDARTSGRAGADTQYF. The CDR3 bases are TGTGCCACCAGTGATGCCCGGACTAGCGGGAGGGCCGGGGCAGATACGCAGTATTTT.

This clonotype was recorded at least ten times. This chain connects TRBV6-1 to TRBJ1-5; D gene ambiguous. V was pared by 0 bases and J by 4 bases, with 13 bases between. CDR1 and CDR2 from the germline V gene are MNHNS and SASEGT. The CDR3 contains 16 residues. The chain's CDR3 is CASSEAERAVNQPQHF. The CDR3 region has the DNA TGTGCCAGCAGTGAAGCGGAGAGGGCCGTAAATCAGCCCCAGCATTTT.

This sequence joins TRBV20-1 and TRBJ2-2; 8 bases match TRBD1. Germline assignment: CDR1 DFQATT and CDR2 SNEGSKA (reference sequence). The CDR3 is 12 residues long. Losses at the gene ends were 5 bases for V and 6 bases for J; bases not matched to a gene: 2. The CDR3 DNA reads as TGCAGTGCTGACAGGGGCCCCGGGGAGCTGTTTTTT. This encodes CSADRGPGELFF.

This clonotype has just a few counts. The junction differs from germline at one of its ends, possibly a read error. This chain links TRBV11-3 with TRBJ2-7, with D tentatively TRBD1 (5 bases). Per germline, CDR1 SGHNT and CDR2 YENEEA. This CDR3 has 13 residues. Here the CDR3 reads CASSLDLRAERYF. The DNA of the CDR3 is TGTGCCAGCAGCTTAGATCTCAGGGCCGAGCGGTACTTC.

CDR3 region: CASSFGTSGARDTQYF. As DNA, the CDR3 is TGTGCCAGCAGCTTTGGGACTAGCGGAGCGCGGGATACGCAGTATTTT. The rearrangement uses TRBV7-8 and TRBJ2-3; TRBD2 aligns across 11 bases. The V gene end was trimmed by 3 bases and the J gene end by 6 bases; junction bases not matched to a gene: 8. The CDR3 is 16 residues long. Germline V gene lookup returns CDR1 SGHVS and CDR2 FQNEAQ.

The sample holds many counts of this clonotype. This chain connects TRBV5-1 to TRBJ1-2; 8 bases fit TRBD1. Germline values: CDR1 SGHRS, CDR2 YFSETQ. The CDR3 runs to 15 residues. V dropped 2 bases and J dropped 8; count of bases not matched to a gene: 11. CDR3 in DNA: TGCGCCAGCAGCTTAGGGACAGGCCTGCGAGAGGGCTACACCTTC. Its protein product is CASSLGTGLREGYTF.

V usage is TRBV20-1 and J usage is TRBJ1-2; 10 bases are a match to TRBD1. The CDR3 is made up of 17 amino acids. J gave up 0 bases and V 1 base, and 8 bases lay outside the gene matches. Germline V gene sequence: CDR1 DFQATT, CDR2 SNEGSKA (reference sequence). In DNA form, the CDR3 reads TGCAGTGCTAGAGCCCGTGGGACAGGGGCTCCTAACTATGGCTACACCTTC. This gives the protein CSARARGTGAPNYGYTF.

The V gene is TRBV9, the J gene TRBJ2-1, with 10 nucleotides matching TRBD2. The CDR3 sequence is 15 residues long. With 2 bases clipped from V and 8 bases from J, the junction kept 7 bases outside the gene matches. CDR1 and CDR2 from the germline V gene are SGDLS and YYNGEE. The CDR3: CASSVTSGTLDEQFF. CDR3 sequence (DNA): TGTGCCAGCAGCGTCACTAGCGGGACCCTCGATGAGCAGTTCTTC. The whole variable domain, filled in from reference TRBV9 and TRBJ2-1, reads DSGVTQTPKHLITATGQRVTLRCSPRSGDLSVYWYQQSLDQGLQFLIQYYNGEERAKGNILERFSAQQFPDLHSELNLSSLELGDSALYFCASSVTSGTLDEQFFGPGTRLTVL.

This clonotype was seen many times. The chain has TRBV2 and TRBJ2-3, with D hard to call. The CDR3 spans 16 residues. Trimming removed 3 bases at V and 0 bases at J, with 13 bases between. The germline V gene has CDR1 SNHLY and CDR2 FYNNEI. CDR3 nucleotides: TGTGCCAGCAGTGACGACCAGACACACAGCACAGATACGCAGTATTTT. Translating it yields CASSDDQTHSTDTQYF.

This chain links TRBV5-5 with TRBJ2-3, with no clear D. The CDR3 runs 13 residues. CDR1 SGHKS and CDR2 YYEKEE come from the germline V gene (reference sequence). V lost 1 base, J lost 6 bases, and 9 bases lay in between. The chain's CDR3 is CASSLIHHDTQYF. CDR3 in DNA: TGTGCCAGCAGCTTGATACACCACGATACGCAGTATTTT.

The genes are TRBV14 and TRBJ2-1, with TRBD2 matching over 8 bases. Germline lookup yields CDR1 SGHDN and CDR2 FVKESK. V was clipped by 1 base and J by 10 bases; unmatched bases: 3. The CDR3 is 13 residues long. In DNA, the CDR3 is TGTGCCAGCAGCCAAGCGGCGGGAGGAGAGCAGTTCTTC. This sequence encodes CASSQAAGGEQFF.

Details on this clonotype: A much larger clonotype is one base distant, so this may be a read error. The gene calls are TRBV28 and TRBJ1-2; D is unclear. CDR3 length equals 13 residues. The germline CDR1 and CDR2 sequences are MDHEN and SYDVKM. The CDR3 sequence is CASGLPQDYGYTF. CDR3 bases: TGTGCCAGCGGTTTACCACAAGACTATGGCTACACCTTC.

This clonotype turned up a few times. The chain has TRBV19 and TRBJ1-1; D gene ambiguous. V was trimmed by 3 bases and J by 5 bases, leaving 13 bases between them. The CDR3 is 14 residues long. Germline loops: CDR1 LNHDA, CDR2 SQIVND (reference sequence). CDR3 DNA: TGTGCCAGTAGTATTCCAGGAGGGCAGACTGAAGCTTTCTTT. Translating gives CASSIPGGQTEAFF.

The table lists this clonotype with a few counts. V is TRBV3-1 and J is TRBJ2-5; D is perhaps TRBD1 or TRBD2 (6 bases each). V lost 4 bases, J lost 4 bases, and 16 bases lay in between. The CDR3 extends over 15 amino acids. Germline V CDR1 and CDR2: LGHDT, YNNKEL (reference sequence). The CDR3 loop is CASSLSGGSGETQYF. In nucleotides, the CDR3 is TGTGCCAGCAGCCTCTCCGGGGGCTCAGGAGAGACCCAGTACTTC.

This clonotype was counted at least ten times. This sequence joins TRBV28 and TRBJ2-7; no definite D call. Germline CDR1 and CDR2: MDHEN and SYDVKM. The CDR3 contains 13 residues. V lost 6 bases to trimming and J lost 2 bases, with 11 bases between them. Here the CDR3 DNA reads TGTGCCAGCAGCGGTGGACCAACCTACGAGCAGTACTTC. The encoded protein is CASSGGPTYEQYF.

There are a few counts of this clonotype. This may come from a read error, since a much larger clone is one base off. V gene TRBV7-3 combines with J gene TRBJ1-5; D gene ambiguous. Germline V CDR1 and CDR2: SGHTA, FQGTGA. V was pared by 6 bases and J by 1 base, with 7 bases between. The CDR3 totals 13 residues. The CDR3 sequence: CASSSTSNQPQHF. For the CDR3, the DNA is TGTGCCAGCAGTTCTACGAGCAATCAGCCCCAGCATTTT.

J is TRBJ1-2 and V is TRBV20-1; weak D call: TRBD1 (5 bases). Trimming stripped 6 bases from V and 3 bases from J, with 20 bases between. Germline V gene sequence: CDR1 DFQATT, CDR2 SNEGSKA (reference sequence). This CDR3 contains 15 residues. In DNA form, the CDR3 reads TGCAGTGCCACTTTTTTTGACAGTCGTCACTATGGCTACACCTTC. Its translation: CSATFFDSRHYGYTF.

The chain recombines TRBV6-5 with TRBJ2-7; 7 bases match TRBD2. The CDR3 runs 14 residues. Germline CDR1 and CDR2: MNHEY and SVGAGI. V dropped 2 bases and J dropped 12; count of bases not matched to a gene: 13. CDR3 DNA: TGTGCCAGCAGTTACGGGGGGGGGGATTCGGGGAGGTACTTC. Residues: CASSYGGGDSGRYF.